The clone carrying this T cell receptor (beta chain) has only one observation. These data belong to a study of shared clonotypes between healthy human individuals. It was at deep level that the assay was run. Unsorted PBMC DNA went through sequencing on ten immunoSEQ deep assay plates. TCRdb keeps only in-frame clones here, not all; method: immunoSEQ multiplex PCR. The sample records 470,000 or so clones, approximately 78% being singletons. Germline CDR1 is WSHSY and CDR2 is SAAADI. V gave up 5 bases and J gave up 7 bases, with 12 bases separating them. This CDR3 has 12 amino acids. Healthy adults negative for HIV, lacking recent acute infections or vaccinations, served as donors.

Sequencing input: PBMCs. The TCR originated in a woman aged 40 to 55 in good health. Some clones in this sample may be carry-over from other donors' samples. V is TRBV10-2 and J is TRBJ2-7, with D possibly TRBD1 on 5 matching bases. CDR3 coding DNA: TGCGCCAGCAGTACTTTTAGGGGAGAGCAGTACTTC. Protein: CASSTFRGEQYF.